This T cell receptor (beta chain) was found in a study of blood T cells in healthy people across ages. Broader study findings: A strong correlation between TCR beta diversity and naive T cell percentage was seen. No conclusive comparison of naive versus antigen-experienced cells was possible with unsorted PBMCs.

Through a sample-barcoded 5' primer and a J-beta primer mix, a second PCR was run for roughly 6 to 12 cycles. TCRdb processed the 5' RACE reads anew with MiXCR; each CDR3 protein has one entry. The repertoire has hundreds of thousands of distinct CDR3 sequences, 55% to 75% of them found once; the top ten carry 22%. No fewer than 7 million PBMCs went into each sample. The authors extracted at least 6 micrograms of total RNA per sample. This clonotype was seen only a few times. Its specificity is not known. The V and J ends lost 2 bases and 5 bases respectively, with 12 bases between them. Per the germline V gene, CDR1 is MNHEY and CDR2 is SVGEGT. This CDR3 has 14 residues.

The sequenced material came from blood. This receptor was obtained from a man aged 25 to 45 in good health. V and J are TRBV6-2 or TRBV6-3 and TRBJ2-5; D might be TRBD1 (5 bases). In DNA form, the CDR3 reads TGTGCCAGCAGTTACACGTCCAGGGTGGAGACCCAGTACTTC. The encoded protein is CASSYTSRVETQYF.